One and the same sample provided the 8 T cell receptor beta chains below, sequenced in a study of shared clonotypes between healthy human individuals. Measured with immunoSEQ multiplex PCR; TCRdb has only the in-frame clones, and not every one. The sample consists of around 700,000 clones, about two thirds of them appearing once. Sequenced input: memory CD4+ T cells sorted from blood. Subset noted: CD45RA-negative fraction. The receptors originated from a woman between 25 and 40 years old in good health.

The table lists this clone with many counts. The chain is built from TRBV28 and TRBJ2-7, with no clear D. Germline V gene lookup returns CDR1 MDHEN and CDR2 SYDVKM. This CDR3 is 11 amino acids long. V gave up 5 bases and J gave up 3 bases, with 5 bases separating them. CDR3 DNA sequence: TGTGCCAGCAGTCGCCTCTACGAGCAGTACTTC. This translates into CASSRLYEQYF.

The V gene is TRBV28, the J gene TRBJ2-2; 9 bases align to TRBD1. The junction had 4 bases not matched to a gene; V was cut back by 4 bases and J by 1 base. This CDR3 is 16 amino acids long. Germline lookup yields CDR1 MDHEN and CDR2 SYDVKM. The CDR3 sequence is CASSSQGQGNTGELFF. Written as DNA, the CDR3 is TGTGCCAGCAGTTCCCAGGGACAGGGGAACACCGGGGAGCTGTTTTTT.

V is TRBV29-1 and J is TRBJ2-1; 11 bases fit TRBD2. V shed 4 bases, J shed 4 bases, and the junction held 6 bases outside the gene matches. The V gene's germline CDR1 is SQVTM and CDR2 ANQGSEA. This CDR3 contains 15 residues. As DNA, the CDR3 is TGCAGCGTTGCCATTGGGACTAGCGGTTACAATGAGCAGTTCTTC. It yields the protein CSVAIGTSGYNEQFF.

The chain has TRBV19 and TRBJ1-1; D call uncertain. V shed 6 bases and J shed 0 bases, with 5 bases lying between them. Germline CDR1 LNHDA, CDR2 SQIVND (reference sequence). The CDR3 is 12 residues long. The CDR3 loop is CASSGMNTEAFF. CDR3 DNA: TGTGCCAGTAGCGGGATGAACACTGAAGCTTTCTTT.

This chain joins TRBV6-1 and TRBJ2-1; 12 nucleotides align to TRBD2. Germline loops: CDR1 MNHNS, CDR2 SASEGT. Unmatched junction bases numbered 6, after V lost 2 bases and J lost 7 bases. The CDR3 is made up of 16 amino acids. The DNA for the CDR3 is TGTGCCAGCAGTGAAATGACTAGCGGGAGACGGAATGAGCAGTTCTTC. This gives the protein CASSEMTSGRRNEQFF.

The rearrangement uses TRBV5-8 and TRBJ1-5, with 9 bases that match TRBD1. With 0 bases clipped from V and 6 bases from J, the junction kept 16 bases outside the gene matches. Germline V gene lookup returns CDR1 SGHTS and CDR2 YDEGEE. The CDR3 is 19 residues long. CDR3 region: CASSLESVLGQGISQPQHF. The CDR3 region has the DNA TGTGCCAGCAGCTTGGAGTCTGTTTTGGGACAGGGAATTAGTCAGCCCCAGCATTTT.

This rearrangement joins TRBV21-1 to TRBJ2-3; the table's D call, TRBD1, was not checked against the DNA. TRBV21-1 is an annotated pseudogene. The CDR3 is 14 residues long. CDR3 sequence reads: CASSHIPHTDTQYF. In DNA form, the CDR3 reads TGTGCCAGCAGCCACATCCCCCACACAGATACGCAGTATTTT.

The chain uses TRBV30 and TRBJ2-3, with D hard to call. Germline V gene data show CDR1 as GTSNPN and CDR2 as SVGIG (reference sequence). The germline V and J ends were trimmed by 4 bases and 2 bases, with 28 bases remaining between them. The CDR3 has 19 residues. In DNA form, the CDR3 reads TGTGCCTGGACCTCCAGACGGAGCTTCTCGTTGGGATCCACAGATACGCAGTATTTT. Translation gives CAWTSRRSFSLGSTDTQYF.